By proportion, the clone carrying this TCR beta chain is large (0.1 to 1%). Its target is not known. This record comes from a study of CD4 T cells in relation to SARS-CoV-2 and coronaviruses. The data were produced by immunoSEQ multiplex PCR, yet TCRdb's version contains in-frame clones alone and is incomplete. The sample holds about 15,000 clones, 75% to 85% seen once. CD4+ T cells from unexposed donors were obtained before the COVID-19 pandemic (2011-2018). Isolation of CD4+ T cells took place after around 11 days in culture. The germline V and J ends were trimmed by 3 bases and 6 bases, with 12 bases remaining between them. CDR3 length: 13 amino acids. Germline CDR1 and CDR2: SGHAT and FQNNGV.

This chain connects TRBV11-2 to TRBJ2-7, with a tentative D call TRBD1 (6 bases). Sequencing was performed on CD4+ T cells from PBMCs, cultured in vitro. This clonotype was obtained from a human donor in good health. The CDR3 nucleotides are TGTGCCAGCAGCTTGGACAGTCTCTCCGAGCAGTACTTC. Protein sequence: CASSLDSLSEQYF.